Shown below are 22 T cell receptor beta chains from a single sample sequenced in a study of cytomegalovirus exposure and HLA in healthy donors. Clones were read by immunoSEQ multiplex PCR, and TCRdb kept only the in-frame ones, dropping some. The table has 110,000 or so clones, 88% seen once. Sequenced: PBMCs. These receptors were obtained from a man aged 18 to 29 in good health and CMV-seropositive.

The CDR3 sequence is CASSSPSGTIGGGRSSYNSPLHF. DNA of the CDR3: TGTGCCAGCAGTTCTCCTTCCGGGACTATCGGCGGGGGCAGGAGCTCCTATAATTCACCCCTCCACTTT. The chain carries TRBV6-9 and TRBJ1-6; possibly TRBD1 for D (6 bases). Germline assignment: CDR1 MNHGY and CDR2 SVAAGI. The V and J ends lost 4 bases and 0 bases respectively, with 31 bases between them. This CDR3 has 23 residues.

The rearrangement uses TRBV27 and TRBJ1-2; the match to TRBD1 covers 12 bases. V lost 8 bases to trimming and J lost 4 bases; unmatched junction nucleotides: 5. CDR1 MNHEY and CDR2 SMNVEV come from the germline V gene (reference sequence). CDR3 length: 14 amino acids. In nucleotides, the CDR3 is TGTGCCAGCGGGGGACAGGGGGCTAGCTATGGCTACACCTTC. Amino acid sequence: CASGGQGASYGYTF.

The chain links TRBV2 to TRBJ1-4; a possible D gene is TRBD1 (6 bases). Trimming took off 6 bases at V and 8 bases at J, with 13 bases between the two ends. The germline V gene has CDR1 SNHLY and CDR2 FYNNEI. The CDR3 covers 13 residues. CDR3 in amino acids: CASRGGLKEKLFF. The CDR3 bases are TGTGCCAGCAGGGGGGGGCTTAAGGAAAAACTGTTTTTT.

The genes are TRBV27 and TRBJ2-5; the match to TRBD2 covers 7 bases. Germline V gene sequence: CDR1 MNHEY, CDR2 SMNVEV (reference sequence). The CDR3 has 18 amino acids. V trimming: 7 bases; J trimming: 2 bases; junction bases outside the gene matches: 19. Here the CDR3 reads CASTFAPSGGRGQETQYF. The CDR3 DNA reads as TGTGCCAGCACCTTTGCCCCAAGTGGGGGGAGGGGACAAGAGACCCAGTACTTC.

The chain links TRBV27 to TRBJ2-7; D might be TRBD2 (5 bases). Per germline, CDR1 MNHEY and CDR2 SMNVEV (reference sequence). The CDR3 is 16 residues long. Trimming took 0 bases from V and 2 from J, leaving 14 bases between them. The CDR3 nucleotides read TGTGCCAGCAGTTTATCGAGGGTAGTCCCAACCTACGAGCAGTACTTC. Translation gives CASSLSRVVPTYEQYF.

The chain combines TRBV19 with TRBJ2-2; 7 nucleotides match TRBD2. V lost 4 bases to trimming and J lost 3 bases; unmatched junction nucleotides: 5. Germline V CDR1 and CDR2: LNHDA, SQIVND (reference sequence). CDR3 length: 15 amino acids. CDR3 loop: CASSRAGGYTGELFF. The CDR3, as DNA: TGTGCCAGTAGTAGAGCCGGGGGGTACACCGGGGAGCTGTTTTTT. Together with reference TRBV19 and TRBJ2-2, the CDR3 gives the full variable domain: DGGITQSPKYLFRKEGQNVTLSCEQNLNHDAMYWYRQDPGQGLRLIYYSQIVNDFQKGDIAEGYSVSREKKESFPLTVTSAQKNPTAFYLCASSRAGGYTGELFFGEGSRLTVL.

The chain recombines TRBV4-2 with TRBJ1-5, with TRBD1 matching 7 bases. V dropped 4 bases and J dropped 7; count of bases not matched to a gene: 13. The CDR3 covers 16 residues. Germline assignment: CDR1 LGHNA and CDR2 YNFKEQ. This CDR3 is CASSLGRGNAGQPQHF. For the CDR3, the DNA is TGTGCCAGCAGCCTGGGCAGGGGGAACGCTGGGCAGCCCCAGCATTTT.

CDR3 sequence (DNA): TGTGCCAGCAGCCGAAAAGGGGGCGAATCACCCCTCCACTTT. Protein product: CASSRKGGESPLHF. The chain combines TRBV6-5 with TRBJ1-6; 7 bases match TRBD1. The V gene's germline CDR1 is MNHEY and CDR2 SVGAGI. J gave up 10 bases and V 6 bases, and 9 bases lay outside the gene matches. The CDR3 spans 14 residues.

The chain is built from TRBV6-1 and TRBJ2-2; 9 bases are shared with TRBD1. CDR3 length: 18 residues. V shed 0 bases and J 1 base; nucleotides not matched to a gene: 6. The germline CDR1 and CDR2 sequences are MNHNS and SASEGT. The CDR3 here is CASSEALPGQGNTGELFF. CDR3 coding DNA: TGTGCCAGCAGTGAAGCGCTTCCGGGACAGGGGAACACCGGGGAGCTGTTTTTT.

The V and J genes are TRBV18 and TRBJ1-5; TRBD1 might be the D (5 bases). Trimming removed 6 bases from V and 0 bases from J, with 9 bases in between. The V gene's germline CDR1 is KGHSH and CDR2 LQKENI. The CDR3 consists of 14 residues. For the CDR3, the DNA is TGTGCCAGCTCCGACAGACCTAGCAATCAGCCCCAGCATTTT. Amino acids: CASSDRPSNQPQHF. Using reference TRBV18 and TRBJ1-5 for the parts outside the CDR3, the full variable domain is NAGVMQNPRHLVRRRGQEARLRCSPMKGHSHVYWYRQLPEEGLKFMVYLQKENIIDESGMPKERFSAEFPKEGPSILRIQQVVRGDSAAYFCASSDRPSNQPQHFGDGTRLSIL.

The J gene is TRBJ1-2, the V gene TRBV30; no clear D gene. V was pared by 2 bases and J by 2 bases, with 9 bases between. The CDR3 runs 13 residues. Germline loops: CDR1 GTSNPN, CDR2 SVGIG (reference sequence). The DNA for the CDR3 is TGTGCCTGGAGTCGTAAGGAGAACTATGGCTACACCTTC. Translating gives CAWSRKENYGYTF.

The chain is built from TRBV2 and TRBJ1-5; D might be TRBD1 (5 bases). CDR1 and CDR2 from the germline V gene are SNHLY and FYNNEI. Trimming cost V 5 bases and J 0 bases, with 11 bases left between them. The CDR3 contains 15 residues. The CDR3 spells CASSFDSYSNQPQHF. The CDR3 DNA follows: TGTGCCAGCAGTTTCGACAGTTATAGCAATCAGCCCCAGCATTTT.

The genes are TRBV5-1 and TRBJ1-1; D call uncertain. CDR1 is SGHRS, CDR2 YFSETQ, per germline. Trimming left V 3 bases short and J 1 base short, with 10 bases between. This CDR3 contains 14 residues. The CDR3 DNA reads TGCGCCAGCAGCTACCAGACGGGGAACACTGAAGCTTTCTTT. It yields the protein CASSYQTGNTEAFF. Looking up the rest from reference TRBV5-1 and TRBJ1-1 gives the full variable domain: KAGVTQTPRYLIKTRGQQVTLSCSPISGHRSVSWYQQTPGQGLQFLFEYFSETQRNKGNFPGRFSGRQFSNSRSEMNVSTLELGDSALYLCASSYQTGNTEAFFGQGTRLTVV.

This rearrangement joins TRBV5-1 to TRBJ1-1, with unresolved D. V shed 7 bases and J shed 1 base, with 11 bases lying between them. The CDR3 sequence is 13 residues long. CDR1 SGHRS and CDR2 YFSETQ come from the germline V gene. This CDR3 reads CASQLPGNTEAFF. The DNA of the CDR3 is TGCGCCAGCCAGCTCCCAGGGAACACTGAAGCTTTCTTT.

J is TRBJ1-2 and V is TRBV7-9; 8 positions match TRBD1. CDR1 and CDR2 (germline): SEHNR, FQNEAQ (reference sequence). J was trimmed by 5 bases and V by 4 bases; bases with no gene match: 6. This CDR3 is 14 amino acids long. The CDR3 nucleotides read TGTGCCAGCAGCTCGTCCGGGACAGGATATGGCTACACCTTC. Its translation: CASSSSGTGYGYTF. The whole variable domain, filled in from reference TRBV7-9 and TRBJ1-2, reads DTGVSQNPRHKITKRGQNVTFRCDPISEHNRLYWYRQTLGQGPEFLTYFQNEAQLEKSRLLSDRFSAERPKGSFSTLEIQRTEQGDSAMYLCASSSSGTGYGYTFGSGTRLTVV.

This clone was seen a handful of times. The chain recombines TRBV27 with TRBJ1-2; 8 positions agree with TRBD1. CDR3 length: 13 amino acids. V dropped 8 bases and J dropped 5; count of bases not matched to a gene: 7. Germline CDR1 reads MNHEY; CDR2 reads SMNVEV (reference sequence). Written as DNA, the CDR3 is TGTGCCAGCTCGGCAGGGGGCGCGTATGGCTACACCTTC. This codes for CASSAGGAYGYTF.

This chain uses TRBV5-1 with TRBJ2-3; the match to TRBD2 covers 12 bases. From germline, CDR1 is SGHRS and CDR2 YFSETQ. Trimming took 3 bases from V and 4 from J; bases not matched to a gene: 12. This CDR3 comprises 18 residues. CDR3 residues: CASSSGSLAGGLADTQYF. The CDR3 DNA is TGCGCCAGCAGCTCCGGTTCCCTAGCGGGGGGGCTGGCAGATACGCAGTATTTT.

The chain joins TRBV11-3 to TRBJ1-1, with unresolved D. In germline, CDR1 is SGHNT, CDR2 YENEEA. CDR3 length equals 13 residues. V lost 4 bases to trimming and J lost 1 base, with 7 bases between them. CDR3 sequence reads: CASSYTGNTEAFF. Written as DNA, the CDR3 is TGTGCCAGCAGCTATACGGGGAACACTGAAGCTTTCTTT.

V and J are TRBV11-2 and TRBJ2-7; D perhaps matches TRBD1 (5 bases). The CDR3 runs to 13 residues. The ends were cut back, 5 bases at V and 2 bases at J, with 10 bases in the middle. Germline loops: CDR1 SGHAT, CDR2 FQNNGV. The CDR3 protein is CASSTRQTYEQYF. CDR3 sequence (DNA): TGTGCCAGCAGCACCCGACAGACCTACGAGCAGTACTTC.

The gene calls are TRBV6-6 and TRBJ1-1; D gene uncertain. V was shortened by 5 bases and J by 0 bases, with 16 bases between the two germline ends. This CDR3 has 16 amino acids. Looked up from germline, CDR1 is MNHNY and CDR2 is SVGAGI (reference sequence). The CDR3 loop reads CASSRTGMSMNTEAFF. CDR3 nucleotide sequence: TGTGCCAGCAGTCGGACGGGGATGAGTATGAACACTGAAGCTTTCTTT.

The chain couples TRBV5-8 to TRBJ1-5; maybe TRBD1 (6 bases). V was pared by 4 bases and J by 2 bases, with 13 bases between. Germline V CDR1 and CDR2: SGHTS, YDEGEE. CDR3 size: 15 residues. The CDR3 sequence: CASSILAGGNQPQHF. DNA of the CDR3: TGTGCCAGCAGCATATTGGCAGGGGGCAATCAGCCCCAGCATTTT.

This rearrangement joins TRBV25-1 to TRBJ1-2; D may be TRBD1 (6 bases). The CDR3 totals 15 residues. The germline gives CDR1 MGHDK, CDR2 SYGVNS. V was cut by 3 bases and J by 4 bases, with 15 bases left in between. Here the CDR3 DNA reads TGTGCCAGCAGTGAGAAGTTCACAGGGACCTATGGCTACACCTTC. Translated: CASSEKFTGTYGYTF.